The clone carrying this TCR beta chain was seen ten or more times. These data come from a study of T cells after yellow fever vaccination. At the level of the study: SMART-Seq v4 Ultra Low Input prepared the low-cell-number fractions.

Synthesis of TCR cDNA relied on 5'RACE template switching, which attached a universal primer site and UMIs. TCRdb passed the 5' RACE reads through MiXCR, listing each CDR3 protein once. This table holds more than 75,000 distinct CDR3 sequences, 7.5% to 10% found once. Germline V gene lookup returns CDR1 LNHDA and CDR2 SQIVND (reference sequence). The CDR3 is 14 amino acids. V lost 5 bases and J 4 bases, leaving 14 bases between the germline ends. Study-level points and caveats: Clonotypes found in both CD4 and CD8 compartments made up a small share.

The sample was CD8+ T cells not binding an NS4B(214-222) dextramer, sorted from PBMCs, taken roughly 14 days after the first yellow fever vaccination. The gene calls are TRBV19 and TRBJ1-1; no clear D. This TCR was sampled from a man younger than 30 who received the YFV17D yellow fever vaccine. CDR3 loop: CASSFPTVSTEAFF. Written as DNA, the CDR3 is TGTGCCAGTAGTTTTCCGACGGTTTCCACTGAAGCTTTCTTT. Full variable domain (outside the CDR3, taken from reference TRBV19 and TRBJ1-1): DGGITQSPKYLFRKEGQNVTLSCEQNLNHDAMYWYRQDPGQGLRLIYYSQIVNDFQKGDIAEGYSVSREKKESFPLTVTSAQKNPTAFYLCASSFPTVSTEAFFGQGTRLTVV.